A few counts support the clone carrying this TCR beta chain. What it recognizes is unknown. This CDR3 comprises 15 residues. The V end lost 0 bases, the J end lost 10 bases, and 16 bases lay between the germline ends. Germline CDR1 and CDR2: LNHNV and YYDKDF (reference sequence). The data stem from a study of response to subunit inactivated influenza vaccine. TCRdb ran MiXCR on the RT-PCR reads and lists one entry per CDR3 protein. This table has about 190,000 distinct CDR3 sequences, around 15% appearing once. Study results and limitations: It was suggested by the authors that few new T cells are recruited by each seasonal influenza vaccination.

The V and J genes are TRBV15 and TRBJ2-1; D possibly matches TRBD1 or TRBD2 (5 bases each). This TCR derives from a middle-aged man who received an inactivated influenza vaccine. The sequences come from CD8+ T cells sorted from PBMCs, collected around 5 days after vaccination. Here the CDR3 DNA reads TGTGCCACCAGCAGAGACAGGGACCCCAAGGGGGAGCAGTTCTTC. It translates to CATSRDRDPKGEQFF.